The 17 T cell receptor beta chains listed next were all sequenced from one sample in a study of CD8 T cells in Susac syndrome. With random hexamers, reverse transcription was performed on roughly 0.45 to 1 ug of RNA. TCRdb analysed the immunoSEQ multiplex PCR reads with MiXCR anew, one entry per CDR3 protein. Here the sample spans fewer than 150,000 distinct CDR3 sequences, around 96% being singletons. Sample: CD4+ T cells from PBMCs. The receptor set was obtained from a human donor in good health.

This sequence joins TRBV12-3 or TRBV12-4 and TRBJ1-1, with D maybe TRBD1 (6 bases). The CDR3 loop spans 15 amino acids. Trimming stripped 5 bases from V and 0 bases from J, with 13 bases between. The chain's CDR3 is CASSTTGFLNTEAFF. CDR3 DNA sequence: TGTGCCAGCAGTACCACAGGGTTCTTGAACACTGAAGCTTTCTTT.

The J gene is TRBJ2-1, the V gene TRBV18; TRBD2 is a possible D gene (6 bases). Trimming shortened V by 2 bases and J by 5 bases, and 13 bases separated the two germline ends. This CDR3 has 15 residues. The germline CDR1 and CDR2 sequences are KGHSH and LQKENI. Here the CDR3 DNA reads TGTGCCAGCTCACCATTATCGGGGGAACACAATGAGCAGTTCTTC. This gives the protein CASSPLSGEHNEQFF.

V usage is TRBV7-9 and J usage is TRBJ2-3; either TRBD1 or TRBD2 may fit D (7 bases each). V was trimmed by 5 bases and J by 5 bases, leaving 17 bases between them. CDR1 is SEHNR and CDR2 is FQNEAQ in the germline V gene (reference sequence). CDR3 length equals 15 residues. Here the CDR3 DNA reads TGTGCCAGCAGCCTAGGAGACAGGGAGGGAGATACGCAGTATTTT. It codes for CASSLGDREGDTQYF.

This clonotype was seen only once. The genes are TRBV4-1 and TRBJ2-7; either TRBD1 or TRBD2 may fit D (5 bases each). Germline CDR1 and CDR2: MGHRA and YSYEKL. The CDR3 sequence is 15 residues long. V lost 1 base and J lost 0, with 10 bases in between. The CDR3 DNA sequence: TGCGCCAGCAGCCAAGCCGGGACCCACTCCTACGAGCAGTACTTC. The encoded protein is CASSQAGTHSYEQYF.

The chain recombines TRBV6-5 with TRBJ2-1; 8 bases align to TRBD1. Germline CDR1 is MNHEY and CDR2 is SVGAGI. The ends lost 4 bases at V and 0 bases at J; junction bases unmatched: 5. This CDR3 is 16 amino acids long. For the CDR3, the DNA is TGTGCCAGCAGTTCCTCCGGACAGGGCTCCTACAATGAGCAGTTCTTC. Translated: CASSSSGQGSYNEQFF.

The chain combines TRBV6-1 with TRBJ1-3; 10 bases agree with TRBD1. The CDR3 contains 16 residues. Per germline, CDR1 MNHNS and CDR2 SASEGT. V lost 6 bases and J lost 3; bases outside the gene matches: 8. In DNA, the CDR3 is TGTGCCAGCAGACCGGGACAGGGGTCAGGTGGAAACACCATATATTTT. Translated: CASRPGQGSGGNTIYF.

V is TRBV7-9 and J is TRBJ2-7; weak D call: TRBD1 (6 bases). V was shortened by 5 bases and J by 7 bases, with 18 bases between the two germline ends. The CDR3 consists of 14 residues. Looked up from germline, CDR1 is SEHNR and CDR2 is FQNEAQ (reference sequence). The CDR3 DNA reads TGTGCCAGCAGCCGAGCAGGGGTGGTTTCGGAGCAGTACTTC. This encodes CASSRAGVVSEQYF.

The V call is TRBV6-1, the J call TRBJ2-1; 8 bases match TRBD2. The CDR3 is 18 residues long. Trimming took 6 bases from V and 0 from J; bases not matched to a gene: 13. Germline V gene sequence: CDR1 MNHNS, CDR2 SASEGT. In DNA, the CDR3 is TGTGCCAGCAGCCCGAGGAGCGGGAGAGGGAGCTCCTACAATGAGCAGTTCTTC. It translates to CASSPRSGRGSSYNEQFF.

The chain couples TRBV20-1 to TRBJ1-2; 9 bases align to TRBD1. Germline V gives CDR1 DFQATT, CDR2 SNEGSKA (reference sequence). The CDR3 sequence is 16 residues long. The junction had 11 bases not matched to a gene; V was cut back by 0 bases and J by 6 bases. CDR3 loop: CSARDGKTGGVDGYTF. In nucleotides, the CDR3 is TGCAGTGCTAGAGATGGGAAGACAGGGGGTGTGGATGGCTACACCTTC.

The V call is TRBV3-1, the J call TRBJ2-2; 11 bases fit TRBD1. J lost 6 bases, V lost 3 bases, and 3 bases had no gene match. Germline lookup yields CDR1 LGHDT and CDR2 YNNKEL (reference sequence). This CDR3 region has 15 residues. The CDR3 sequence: CASSQRGQGAGELFF. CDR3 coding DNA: TGTGCCAGCAGCCAGAGGGGACAGGGGGCCGGGGAGCTGTTTTTT. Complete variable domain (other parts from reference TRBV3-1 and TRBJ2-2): DTAVSQTPKYLVTQMGNDKSIKCEQNLGHDTMYWYKQDSKKFLKIMFSYNNKELIINETVPNRFSPKSPDKAHLNLHINSLELGDSAVYFCASSQRGQGAGELFFGEGSRLTVL.

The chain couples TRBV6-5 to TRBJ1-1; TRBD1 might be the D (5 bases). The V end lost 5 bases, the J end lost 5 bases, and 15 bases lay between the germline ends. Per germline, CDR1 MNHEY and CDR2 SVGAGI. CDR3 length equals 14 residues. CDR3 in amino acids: CASSHGTLVTEAFF. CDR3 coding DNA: TGTGCCAGCAGTCACGGGACGTTGGTTACTGAAGCTTTCTTT.

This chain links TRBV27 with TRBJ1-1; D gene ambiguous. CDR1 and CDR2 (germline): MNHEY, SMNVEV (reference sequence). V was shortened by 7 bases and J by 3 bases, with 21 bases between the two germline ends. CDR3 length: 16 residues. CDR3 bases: TGTGCCAGCATGCGGATGGTTATAGATACGGACACTGAAGCTTTCTTT. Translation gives CASMRMVIDTDTEAFF.

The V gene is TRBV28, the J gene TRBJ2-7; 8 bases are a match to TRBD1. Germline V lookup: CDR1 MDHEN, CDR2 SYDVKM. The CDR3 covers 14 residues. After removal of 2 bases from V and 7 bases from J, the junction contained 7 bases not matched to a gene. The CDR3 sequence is CASSLGTGRGEQYF. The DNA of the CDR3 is TGTGCCAGCAGTTTAGGGACAGGCCGTGGAGAGCAGTACTTC.

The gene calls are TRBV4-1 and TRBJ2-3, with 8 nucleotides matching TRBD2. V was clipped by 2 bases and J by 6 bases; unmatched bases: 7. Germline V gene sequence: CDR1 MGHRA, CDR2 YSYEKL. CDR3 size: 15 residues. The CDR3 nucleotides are TGCGCCAGCAGCCAAATAAGGACTAGCAAGGATACGCAGTATTTT. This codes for CASSQIRTSKDTQYF.

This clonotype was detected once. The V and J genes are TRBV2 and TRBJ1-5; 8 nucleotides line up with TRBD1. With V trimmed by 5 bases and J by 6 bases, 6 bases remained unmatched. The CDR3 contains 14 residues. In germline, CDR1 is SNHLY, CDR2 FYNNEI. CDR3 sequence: CASSPTGVGQPQHF. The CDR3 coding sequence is TGTGCCAGCAGTCCGACAGGGGTAGGTCAGCCCCAGCATTTT.

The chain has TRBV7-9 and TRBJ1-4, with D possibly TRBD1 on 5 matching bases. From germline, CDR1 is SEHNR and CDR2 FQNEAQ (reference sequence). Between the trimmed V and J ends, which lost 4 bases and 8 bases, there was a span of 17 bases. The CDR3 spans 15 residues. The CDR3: CASSSSGTLPEKLFF. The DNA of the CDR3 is TGTGCCAGCAGCTCCTCAGGGACTCTCCCCGAAAAACTGTTTTTT.

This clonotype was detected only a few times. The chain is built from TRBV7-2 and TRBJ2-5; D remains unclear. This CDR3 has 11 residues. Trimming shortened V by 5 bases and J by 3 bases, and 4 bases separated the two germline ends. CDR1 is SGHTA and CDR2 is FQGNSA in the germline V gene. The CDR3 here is CASSAEETQYF. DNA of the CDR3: TGTGCCAGCAGCGCCGAAGAGACCCAGTACTTC.